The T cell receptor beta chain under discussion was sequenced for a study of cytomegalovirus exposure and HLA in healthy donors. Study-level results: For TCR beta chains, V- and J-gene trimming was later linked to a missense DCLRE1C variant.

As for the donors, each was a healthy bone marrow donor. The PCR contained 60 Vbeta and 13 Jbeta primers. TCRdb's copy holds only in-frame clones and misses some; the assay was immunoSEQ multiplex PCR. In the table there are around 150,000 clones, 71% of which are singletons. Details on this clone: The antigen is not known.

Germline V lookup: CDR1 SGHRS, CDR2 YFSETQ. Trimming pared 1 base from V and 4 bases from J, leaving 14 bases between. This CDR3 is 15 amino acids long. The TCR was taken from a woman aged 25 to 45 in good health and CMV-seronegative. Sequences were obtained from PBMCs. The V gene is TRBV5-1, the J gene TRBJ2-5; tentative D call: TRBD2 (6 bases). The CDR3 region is CASSLPLYGRETQYF. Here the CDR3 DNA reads TGCGCCAGCAGCTTGCCCCTGTACGGGAGAGAGACCCAGTACTTC.